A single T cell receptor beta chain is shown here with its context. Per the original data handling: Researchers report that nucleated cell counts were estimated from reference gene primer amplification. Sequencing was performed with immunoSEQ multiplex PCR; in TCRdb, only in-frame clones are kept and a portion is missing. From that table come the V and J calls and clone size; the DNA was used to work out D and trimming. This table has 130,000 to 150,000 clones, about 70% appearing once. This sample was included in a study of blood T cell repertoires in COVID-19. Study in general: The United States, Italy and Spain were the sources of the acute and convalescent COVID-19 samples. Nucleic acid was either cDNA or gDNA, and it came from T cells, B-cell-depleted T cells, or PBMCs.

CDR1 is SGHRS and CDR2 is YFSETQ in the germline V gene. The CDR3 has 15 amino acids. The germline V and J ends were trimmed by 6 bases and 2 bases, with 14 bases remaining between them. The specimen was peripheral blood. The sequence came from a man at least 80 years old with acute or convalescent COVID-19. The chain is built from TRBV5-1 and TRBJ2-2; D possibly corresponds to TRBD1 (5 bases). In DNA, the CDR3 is TGCGCCAGCAATCAGAAGGGGATAAACACCGGGGAGCTGTTTTTT. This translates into CASNQKGINTGELFF.